A selection of T cell receptor beta chains follows, all from one sample in a study of a mutant IDH1 vaccine in newly diagnosed glioma. The table came from immunoSEQ multiplex PCR; TCRdb's copy has only in-frame clones and leaves some out. Here the sample spans about 92,000 clones, roughly 77% being singletons. Here the sequenced sample was PBMCs, taken from a glioma patient treated with radiotherapy, temozolomide or both. The receptors come from a man aged 40-50 years with glioma. CDR3s include the opening cysteine and the closing phenylalanine or tryptophan. A D gene is named only where the DNA matches it firmly.

>TRBV27|TRBJ2-7|TRBD2
CASSPRGLSGRLAYEQYF
>TRBV4-2|TRBJ2-7|TRBD2
CASSQDSSSGTADGQYF
>TRBV5-6|TRBJ1-4|TRBD1
CASSDRDRGTKLFF
>TRBV2|TRBJ2-7|-
CASSEGIVLSYEQYF
>TRBV18|TRBJ1-5|-
CASSPSGNQPQHF
>TRBV5-1|TRBJ2-7|-
CASSLGSPYEQYF
>TRBV30|TRBJ2-3|-
CAWSGPLGLRTDTQYF
>TRBV19|TRBJ1-5|-
CASSIAETERHNQPQHF
>TRBV6-1|TRBJ1-5|TRBD1
CASSEPGQGFYSNQPQHF
>TRBV6-1|TRBJ1-1|-
CASSVKTGGDTEAFF
>TRBV6-5|TRBJ1-2|TRBD1
CASSLTGGGYGYTF
>TRBV4-3|TRBJ2-3|TRBD2
CASSQGLVAGRLTDTQYF
>TRBV6-5|TRBJ2-1|TRBD1
CASSYSTGERDNEQFF
>TRBV30|TRBJ2-7|-
CAWTLGPGWEQYF
>TRBV6-5|TRBJ1-1|-
CASSHEGLENTEAFF
>TRBV9|TRBJ2-7|-
CASSVTGSSYEQYF
>TRBV6-1|TRBJ2-2|-
CASSSQTNTGELFF
>TRBV6-1|TRBJ2-7|-
CASSEGGTEWRIFYEQYF
>TRBV5-8|TRBJ2-2|-
CASRPHGTRDTGELFF
>TRBV30|TRBJ1-2|-
CAWRAYYGYTF
>TRBV5-1|TRBJ2-2|TRBD2
CASRGLAGSAGELFF
>TRBV6-1|TRBJ1-5|-
CASSEGGEYQPQHF
>TRBV28|TRBJ1-2|-
CASSLVNYGYTF
>TRBV7-2|TRBJ1-1|TRBD1
CASRTGTGISEAFF
>TRBV7-2|TRBJ1-2|-
CASSLRGWGYGYTF
>TRBV18|TRBJ2-1|-
CASSPMGDVDNEQFF
>TRBV7-2|TRBJ1-3|-
CASSPVPGGNTIYF
>TRBV27|TRBJ2-5|TRBD2
CASSLYPGLAESGTQYF
>TRBV11-2|TRBJ2-7|-
CASSSTIQGLGYEQYF
>TRBV6-1|TRBJ1-2|-
CASTPPGGLGGYTF
>TRBV19|TRBJ2-7|-
CASSITPRGPEQYF